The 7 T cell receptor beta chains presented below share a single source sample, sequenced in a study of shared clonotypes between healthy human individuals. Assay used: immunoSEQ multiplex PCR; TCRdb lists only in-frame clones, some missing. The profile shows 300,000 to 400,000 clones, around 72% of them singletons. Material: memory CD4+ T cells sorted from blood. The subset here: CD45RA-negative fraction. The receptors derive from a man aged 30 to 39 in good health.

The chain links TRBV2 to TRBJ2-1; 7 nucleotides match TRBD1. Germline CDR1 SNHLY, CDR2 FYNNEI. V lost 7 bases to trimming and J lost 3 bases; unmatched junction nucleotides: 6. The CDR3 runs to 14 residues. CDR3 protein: CASTPGQNYNEQFF. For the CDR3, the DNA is TGTGCCAGCACCCCGGGACAGAACTACAATGAGCAGTTCTTC.

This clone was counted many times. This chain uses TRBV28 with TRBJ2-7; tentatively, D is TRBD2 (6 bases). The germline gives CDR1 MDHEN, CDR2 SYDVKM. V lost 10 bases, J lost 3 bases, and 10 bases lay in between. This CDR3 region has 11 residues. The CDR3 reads CATLANYEQYF. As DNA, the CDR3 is TGTGCCACCCTAGCGAACTACGAGCAGTACTTC.

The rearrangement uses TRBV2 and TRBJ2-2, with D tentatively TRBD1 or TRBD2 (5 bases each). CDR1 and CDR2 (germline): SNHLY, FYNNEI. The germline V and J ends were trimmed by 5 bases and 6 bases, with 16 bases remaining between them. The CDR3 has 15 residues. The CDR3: CASSIRDRRAGELFF. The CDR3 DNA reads TGTGCCAGCAGTATACGGGACCGCCGGGCCGGGGAGCTGTTTTTT.

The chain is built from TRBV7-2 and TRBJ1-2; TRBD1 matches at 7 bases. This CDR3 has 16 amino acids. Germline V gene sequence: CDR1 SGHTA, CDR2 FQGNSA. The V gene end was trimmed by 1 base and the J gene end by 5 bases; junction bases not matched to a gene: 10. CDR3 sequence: CASSLGTGPLGYGYTF. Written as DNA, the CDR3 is TGTGCCAGCAGCTTAGGGACAGGTCCTCTTGGGTATGGCTACACCTTC.

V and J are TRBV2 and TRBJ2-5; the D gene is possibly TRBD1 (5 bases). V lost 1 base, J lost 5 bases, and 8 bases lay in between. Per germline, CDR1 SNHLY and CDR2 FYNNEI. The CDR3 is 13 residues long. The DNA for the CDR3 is TGTGCCAGCAGTGAAGGGGGCTGGGAGACCCAGTACTTC. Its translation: CASSEGGWETQYF.

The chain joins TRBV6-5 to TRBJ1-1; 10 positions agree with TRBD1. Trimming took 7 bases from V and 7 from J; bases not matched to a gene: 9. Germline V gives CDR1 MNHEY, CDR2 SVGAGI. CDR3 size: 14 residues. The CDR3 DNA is TGTGCCAGCAAACGGGACAGGGGCTCCAATGAAGCTTTCTTT. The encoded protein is CASKRDRGSNEAFF.

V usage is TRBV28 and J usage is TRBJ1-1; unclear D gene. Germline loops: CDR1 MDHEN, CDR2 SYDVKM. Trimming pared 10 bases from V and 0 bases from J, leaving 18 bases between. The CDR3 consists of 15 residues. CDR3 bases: TGTGCCACCCACGGGGTCACTCGCATGAACACTGAAGCTTTCTTT. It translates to CATHGVTRMNTEAFF.